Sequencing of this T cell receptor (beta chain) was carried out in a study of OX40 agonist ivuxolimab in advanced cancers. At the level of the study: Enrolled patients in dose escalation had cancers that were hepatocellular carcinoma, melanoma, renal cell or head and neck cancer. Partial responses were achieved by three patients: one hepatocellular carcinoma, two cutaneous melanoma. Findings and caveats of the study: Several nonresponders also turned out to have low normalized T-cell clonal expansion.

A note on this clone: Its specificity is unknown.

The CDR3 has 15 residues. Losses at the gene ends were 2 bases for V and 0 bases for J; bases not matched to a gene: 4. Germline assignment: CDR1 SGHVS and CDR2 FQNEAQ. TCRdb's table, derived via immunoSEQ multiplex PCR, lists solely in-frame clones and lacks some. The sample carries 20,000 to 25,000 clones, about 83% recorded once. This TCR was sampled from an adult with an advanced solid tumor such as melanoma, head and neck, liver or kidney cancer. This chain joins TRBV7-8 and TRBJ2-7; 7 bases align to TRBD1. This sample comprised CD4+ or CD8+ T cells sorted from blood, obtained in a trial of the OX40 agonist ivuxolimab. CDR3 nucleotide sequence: TGTGCCAGCAGCTTATCGACAGGGAACTCCTACGAGCAGTACTTC. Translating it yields CASSLSTGNSYEQYF.